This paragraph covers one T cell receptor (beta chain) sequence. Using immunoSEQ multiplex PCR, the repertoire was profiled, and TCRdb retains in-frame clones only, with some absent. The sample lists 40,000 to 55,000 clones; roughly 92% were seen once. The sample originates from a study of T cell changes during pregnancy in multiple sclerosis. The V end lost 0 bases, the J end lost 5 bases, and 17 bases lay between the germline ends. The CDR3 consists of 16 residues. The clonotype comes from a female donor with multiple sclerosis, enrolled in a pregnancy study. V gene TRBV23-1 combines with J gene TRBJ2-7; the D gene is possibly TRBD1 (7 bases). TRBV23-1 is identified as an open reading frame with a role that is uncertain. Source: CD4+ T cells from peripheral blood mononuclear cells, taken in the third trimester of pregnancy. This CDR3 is CASSQSLWAGGNEQYF. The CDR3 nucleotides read TGCGCCAGCAGTCAATCCCTATGGGCAGGGGGGAACGAGCAGTACTTC.